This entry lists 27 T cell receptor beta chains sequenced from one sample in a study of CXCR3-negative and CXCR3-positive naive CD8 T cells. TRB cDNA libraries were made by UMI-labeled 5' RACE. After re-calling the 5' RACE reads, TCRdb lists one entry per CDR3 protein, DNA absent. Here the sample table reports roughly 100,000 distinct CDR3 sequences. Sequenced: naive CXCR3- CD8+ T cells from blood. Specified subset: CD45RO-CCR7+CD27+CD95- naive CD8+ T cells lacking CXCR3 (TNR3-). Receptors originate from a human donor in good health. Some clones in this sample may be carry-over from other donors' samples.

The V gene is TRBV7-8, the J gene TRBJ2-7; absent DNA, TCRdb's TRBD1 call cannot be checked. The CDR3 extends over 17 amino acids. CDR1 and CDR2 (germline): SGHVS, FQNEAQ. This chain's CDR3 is CASSLEGGVAENWKQYF.

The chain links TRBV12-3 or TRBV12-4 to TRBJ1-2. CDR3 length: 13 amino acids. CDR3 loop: CASSLGPYRGYTF.

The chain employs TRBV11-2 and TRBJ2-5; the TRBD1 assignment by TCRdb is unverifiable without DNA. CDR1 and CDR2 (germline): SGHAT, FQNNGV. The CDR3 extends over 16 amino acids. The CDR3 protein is CASSHRLGPSGKTQYF.

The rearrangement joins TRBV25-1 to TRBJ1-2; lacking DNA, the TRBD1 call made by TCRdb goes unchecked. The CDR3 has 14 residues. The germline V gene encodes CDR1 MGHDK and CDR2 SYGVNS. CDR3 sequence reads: CASSEPTGYLGYTF.

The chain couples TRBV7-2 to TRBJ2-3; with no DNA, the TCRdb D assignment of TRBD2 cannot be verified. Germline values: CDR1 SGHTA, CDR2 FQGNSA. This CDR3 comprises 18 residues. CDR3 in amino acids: CASSFPTSGGPSTDTQYF.

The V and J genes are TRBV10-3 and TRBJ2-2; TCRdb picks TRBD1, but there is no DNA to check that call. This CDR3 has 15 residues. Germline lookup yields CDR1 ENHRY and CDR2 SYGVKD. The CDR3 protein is CAIRDGQGLTGELFF.

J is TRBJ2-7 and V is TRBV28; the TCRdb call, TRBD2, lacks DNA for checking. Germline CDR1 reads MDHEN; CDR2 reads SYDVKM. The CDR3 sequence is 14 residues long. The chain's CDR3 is CASSFLAGSYEQYF.

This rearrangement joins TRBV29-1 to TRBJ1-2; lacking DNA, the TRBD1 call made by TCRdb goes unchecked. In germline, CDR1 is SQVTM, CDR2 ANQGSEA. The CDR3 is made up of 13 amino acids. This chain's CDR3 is CSANREGARGYTF.

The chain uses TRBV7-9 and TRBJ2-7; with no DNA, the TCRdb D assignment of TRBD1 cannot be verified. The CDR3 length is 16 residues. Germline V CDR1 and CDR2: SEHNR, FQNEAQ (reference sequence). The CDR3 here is CASSPRGGQEFYEQYF.

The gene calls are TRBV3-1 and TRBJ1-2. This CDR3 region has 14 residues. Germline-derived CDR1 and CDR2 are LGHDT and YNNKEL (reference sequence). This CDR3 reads CASSQDGPSYGYTF.

The CDR3 protein is CSVEDWGRANNEQFF. The genes are TRBV29-1 and TRBJ2-1; TCRdb indicates TRBD2, and absent DNA this call remains unverified. Germline V CDR1 and CDR2: SQVTM, ANQGSEA. The CDR3 is 15 amino acids.

The CDR3 is CASSLGPGTYEQYF. This chain connects TRBV7-3 to TRBJ2-7; TCRdb's D call, TRBD1, is unchecked because there is no DNA. From germline, CDR1 is SGHTA and CDR2 FQGTGA. The CDR3 is 14 residues long.

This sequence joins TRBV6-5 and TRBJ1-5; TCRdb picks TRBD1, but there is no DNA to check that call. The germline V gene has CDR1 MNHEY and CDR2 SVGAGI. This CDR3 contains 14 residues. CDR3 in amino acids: CASILQGGGQPQHF.

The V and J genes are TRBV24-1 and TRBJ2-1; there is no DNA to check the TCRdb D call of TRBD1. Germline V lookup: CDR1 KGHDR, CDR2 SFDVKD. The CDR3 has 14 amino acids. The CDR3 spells CATMDGASYNEQFF.

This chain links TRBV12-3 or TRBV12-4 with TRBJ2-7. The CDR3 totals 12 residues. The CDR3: CASSLSGYEQYF.

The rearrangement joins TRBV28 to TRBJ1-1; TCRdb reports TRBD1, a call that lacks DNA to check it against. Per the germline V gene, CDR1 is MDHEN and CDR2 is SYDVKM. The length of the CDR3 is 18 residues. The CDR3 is CASSPIPGTGVMNTEAFF.

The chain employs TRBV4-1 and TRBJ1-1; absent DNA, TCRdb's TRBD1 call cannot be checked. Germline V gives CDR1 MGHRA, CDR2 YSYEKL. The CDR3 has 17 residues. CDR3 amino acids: CASSQDFGGDGGSKAFF.

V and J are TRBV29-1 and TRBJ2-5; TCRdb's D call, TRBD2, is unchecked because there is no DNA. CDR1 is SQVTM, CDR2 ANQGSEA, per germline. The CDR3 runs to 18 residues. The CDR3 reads CSVEPSEGEGLPGETQYF.

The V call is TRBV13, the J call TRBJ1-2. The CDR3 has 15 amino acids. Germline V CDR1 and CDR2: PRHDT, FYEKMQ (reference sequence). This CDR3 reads CASSQGRWSFYGYTF.

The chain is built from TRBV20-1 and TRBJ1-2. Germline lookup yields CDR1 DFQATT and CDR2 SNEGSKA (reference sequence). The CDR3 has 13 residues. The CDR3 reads CSADFGRRDGYTF.

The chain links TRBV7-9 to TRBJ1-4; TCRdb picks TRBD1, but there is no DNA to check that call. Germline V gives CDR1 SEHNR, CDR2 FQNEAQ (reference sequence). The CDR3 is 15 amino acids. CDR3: CASSTRQGLEEKLFF.

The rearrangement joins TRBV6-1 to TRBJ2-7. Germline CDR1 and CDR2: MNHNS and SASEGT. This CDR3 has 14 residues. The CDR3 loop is CASSEDDGPYEQYF.

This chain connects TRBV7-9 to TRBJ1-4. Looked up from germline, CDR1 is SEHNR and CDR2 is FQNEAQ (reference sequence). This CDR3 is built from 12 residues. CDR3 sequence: CASSLGSEKLFF. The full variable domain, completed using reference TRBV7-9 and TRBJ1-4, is DTGVSQNPRHKITKRGQNVTFRCDPISEHNRLYWYRQTLGQGPEFLTYFQNEAQLEKSRLLSDRFSAERPKGSFSTLEIQRTEQGDSAMYLCASSLGSEKLFFGSGTQLSVL.

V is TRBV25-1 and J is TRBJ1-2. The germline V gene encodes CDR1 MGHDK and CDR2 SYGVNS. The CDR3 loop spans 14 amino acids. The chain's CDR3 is CASSDAGSNYGYTF.

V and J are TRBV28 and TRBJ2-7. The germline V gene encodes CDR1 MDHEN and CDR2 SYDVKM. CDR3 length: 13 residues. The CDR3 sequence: CASSFSDGYEQYF.

This CDR3 is CASSFPKGNGYTF. The V call is TRBV28, the J call TRBJ1-2; lacking DNA, the TRBD1 call made by TCRdb goes unchecked. The CDR3 runs to 13 residues. From germline, CDR1 is MDHEN and CDR2 SYDVKM.

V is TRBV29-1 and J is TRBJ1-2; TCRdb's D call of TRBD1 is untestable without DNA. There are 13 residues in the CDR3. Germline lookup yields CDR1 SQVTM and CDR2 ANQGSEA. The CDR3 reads CSVDTLGDYGYTF.